This T cell receptor beta chain was identified in a study of T cells in Graves' hyperthyroidism and ophthalmopathy (dated by TCRdb to the late 2010s). Regarding the study in general: Peripheral blood samples were taken at initial diagnosis, before any treatment was given. To identify distinguishing TCR V-J signatures, a discovery cohort of around 100 patients was used, comprising some 45 with Graves' ophthalmopathy and around 60 with stable Graves' hyperthyroidism. Prospective prediction of ophthalmopathy was tested in an independent validation cohort consisting of 18 to 20 hyperthyroidism patients and some 17 patients who later progressed to ophthalmopathy. For training and testing, the approximately 97 patients in the discovery cohort were randomly divided in a 7:3 ratio. In about 6 Graves' hyperthyroidism patients, the study also compared T-cell repertoires from thyroid tissue with T-cell repertoires from blood. After sampling, hyperthyroidism patients received methimazole starting at 30 mg daily, and ophthalmopathy patients received high-dose intravenous methylprednisolone. The paper describes TCR Vbeta CDR3 sequencing of around 130 peripheral blood samples, made up of 43 ophthalmopathy patients, approximately 76 hyperthyroidism patients and about 17 progressor patients. Broader findings and caveats from the paper: Blood samples also contained most of the expanded thyroid clonotypes (frequency above 0.001), which suggests that blood repertoires may reflect thyroid immune responses. During validation, the model predicted progression to ophthalmopathy a median of around six months ahead of onset, with around 65% sensitivity and almost 75% specificity. A model built on a 13 V-J signature distinguished ophthalmopathy from stable hyperthyroidism, reaching 87.88% sensitivity and 81% to 83% specificity in cross-validation and 80%/75% in testing. No statistical method was used to fix the sample size in advance, and group allocation was not hidden from the investigators.

The TCR beta CDR3 regions were amplified from the RNA transcripts. The TCR CDR3 was subjected to a first round of RT-PCR using the HTBI primer set and the Qiagen OneStep RT-PCR kit. A second multiplex PCR round built the libraries, followed by size selection and purification. The libraries were sequenced on an Illumina HiSeq2000 using paired-end 100 bp reads. As for the authors' bioinformatics: SOAPnuke was used to process the raw data, throwing out any read that contained adapters or uncalled bases, had a mean Phred below 15, or lacked an exact constant-primer or identifier match. COPE v1.2.5 was used to merge high-quality paired reads, and clonotypes were defined as unique nucleotide sequences. Clonotypes were aligned to IMGT TRBV, TRBD and TRBJ reference segments using MiTCR v1.1. The analysis was restricted to V-J combinations with a frequency above 0.0001, which together covered about 99% of the repertoires. The TCS score was defined as the ratio of F50 (clonal expansion) to E x V (chaos), calculated using BLOSUM62-based TCRdist between CDR3 peptides within each V-J. Welch's t-statistics and random forest reduced some 510 V-J features to roughly 13, which were used in a naive Bayes classifier (R e1071). TCRdb trimmed public reads at Q25 via fastp, called clones via MiXCR and kept in-frame beta chains. When rows share a CDR3 protein, they turn into one entry using the most common DNA and genes. Clone size and V and J calls follow TCRdb, not the original study. This sample gives about 270,000 distinct CDR3 sequences in total; 20% to 25% of them show up just once. Of the sample, about 60% is held by the ten largest clones.

Moderately to severely active disease, a Clinical Activity Score of at least 3, a NOSPECS grade of at least 4, and a duration under 3 months were present in ophthalmopathy patients. Exclusion was applied to patients with uncontrolled infections, other autoimmune diseases, pregnancy or lactation. Diagnoses were established on the basis of clinical symptoms, serum thyroxine and TRAb, thyroid ultrasound, and orbital computed tomography. PBMCs were separated from over 9 ml of fresh peripheral blood using Ficoll-Paque density gradient centrifugation. Total RNA was extracted with Trizol reagent, and quality was checked on an Agilent 2100 Bioanalyzer. On this clonotype: The antigen it recognizes is unknown. No base-level quality is on record; no much larger clone is a single base apart.

The cysteine opens and the phenylalanine closes a CDR3 of 14 amino acids. Here the CDR3 DNA is all that survives: 42 bases in frame from base 1. V is reduced by 5 bases and J by 2 bases, leaving a spacing of 12 bases between them. CDR1 LNHDA and CDR2 SQIVND were looked up in the germline V gene (reference sequence). This receptor was taken from a man aged 30 to 39 with Graves' ophthalmopathy. Sequencing input: blood. The chain joins TRBV19 to TRBJ1-1; no D gene can be assigned with confidence. The DNA sequence is given as TGTGCCAGTAGTGTCGGACTTGCTAACACTGAAGCTTTCTTT. Its amino acids are CASSVGLANTEAFF.